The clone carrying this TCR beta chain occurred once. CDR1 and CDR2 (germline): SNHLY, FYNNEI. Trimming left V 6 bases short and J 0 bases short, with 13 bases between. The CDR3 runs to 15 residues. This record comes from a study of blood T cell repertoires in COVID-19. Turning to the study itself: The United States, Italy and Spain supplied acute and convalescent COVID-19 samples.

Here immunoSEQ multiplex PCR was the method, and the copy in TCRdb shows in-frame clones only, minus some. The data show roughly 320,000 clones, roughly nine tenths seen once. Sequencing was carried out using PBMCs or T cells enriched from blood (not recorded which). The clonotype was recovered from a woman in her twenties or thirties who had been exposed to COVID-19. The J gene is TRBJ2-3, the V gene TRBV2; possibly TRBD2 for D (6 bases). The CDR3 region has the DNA TGTGCCAGCAGGGCGGGACGGCCTAGCACAGATACGCAGTATTTT. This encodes CASRAGRPSTDTQYF.